This TCR beta chain was retrieved from a study of cytomegalovirus exposure and HLA in healthy donors. Overall study context: The roughly 130 validation repertoires used the same platform as the approximately 670 first-cohort repertoires (as reported by a later analysis).

Germline V lookup: CDR1 LNHDA, CDR2 SQIVND (reference sequence). The CDR3 spans 17 residues. Trimming stripped 4 bases from V and 6 bases from J, with 24 bases between. Only in-frame clones appear in the TCRdb table, and some are missing; sequencing was by immunoSEQ multiplex PCR. Here the sample spans about 160,000 clones, approximately 86% being singletons. Points from the study as a whole: The authors confirmed in vitro that a few CMV-associated chains were specific for CMV antigens. Rarity held for most TCR sequences, but there were some public TCRs that occurred in many donors. One later analysis, an examination of the 120 or so validation repertoires, found that first-cohort TCR clusters tended to co-occur in them.

Note on this clone: Its antigen is unidentified.

This TCR was sampled from a woman aged 18 to 35 in good health and CMV-seronegative. The sample comprised PBMCs. V is TRBV19 and J is TRBJ1-2; D is possibly TRBD1 (6 bases). The CDR3 DNA reads TGTGCCAGTAGTACTCAGGGGCCGTCCCCAAGTATGAATGGCTACACCTTC. Its translation is CASSTQGPSPSMNGYTF.